The clone carrying this T cell receptor beta chain was seen a single time. Antigen: not known. RNA transcripts were the template for amplifying TCR beta CDR3 regions. Researchers ran a first-round RT-PCR on the TCR CDR3 using the HTBI primer set. TCRdb reprocessed the multiplex PCR reads with MiXCR, giving one entry per CDR3 protein. The sample lists a few hundred thousand distinct CDR3 sequences; more than 45% were seen once. This entry is derived from a study of T cells in Graves' hyperthyroidism and ophthalmopathy. Study-level points and caveats: Most thyroid clonotypes that were expanded above 0.001 also turned up in blood.

V lost 8 bases and J 5 bases, leaving 15 bases between the germline ends. Germline V gene sequence: CDR1 SNHLY, CDR2 FYNNEI. The CDR3 length is 14 residues. Sample: peripheral blood or thyroid tissue (not recorded which). The receptor was isolated from a woman aged 18-35 years with Graves' hyperthyroidism. V gene TRBV2 combines with J gene TRBJ1-4; D uncertain. CDR3 in amino acids: CASGPLRSNEKLFF. CDR3 nucleotides: TGTGCCAGCGGGCCACTGAGATCGAATGAAAAACTGTTTTTT.